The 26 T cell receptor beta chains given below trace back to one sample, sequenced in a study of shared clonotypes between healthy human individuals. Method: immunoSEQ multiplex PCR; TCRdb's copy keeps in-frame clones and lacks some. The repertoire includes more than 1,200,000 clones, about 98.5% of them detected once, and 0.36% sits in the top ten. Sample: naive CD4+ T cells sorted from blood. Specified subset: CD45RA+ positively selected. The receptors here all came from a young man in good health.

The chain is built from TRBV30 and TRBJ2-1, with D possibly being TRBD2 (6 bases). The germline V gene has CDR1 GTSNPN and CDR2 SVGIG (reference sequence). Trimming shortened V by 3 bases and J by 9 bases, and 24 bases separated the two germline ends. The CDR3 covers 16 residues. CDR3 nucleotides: TGTGCCTGGAGGGCCCTCAGGGACTCCGGTGGGAGTGAGCAGTTCTTC. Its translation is CAWRALRDSGGSEQFF.

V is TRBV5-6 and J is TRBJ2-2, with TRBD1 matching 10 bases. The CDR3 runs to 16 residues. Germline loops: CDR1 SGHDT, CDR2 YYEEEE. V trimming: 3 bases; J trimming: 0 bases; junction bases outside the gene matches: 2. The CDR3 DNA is TGTGCCAGCAGCTATGGGACAGGGGCGAACACCGGGGAGCTGTTTTTT. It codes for CASSYGTGANTGELFF.

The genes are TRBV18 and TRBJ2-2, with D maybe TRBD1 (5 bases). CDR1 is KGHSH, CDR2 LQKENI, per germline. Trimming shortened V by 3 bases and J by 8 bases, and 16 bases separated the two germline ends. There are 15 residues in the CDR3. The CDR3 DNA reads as TGTGCCAGCTCACCGGCTCGACCTCAGGGTGGGGAGCTGTTTTTT. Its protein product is CASSPARPQGGELFF.

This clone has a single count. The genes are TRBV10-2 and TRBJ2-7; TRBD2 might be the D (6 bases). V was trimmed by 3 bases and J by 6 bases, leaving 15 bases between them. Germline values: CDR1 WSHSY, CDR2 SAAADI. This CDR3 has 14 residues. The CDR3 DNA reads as TGCGCCAGCAGTGACGTACTAGCCCCCTCCGAGCAGTACTTC. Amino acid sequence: CASSDVLAPSEQYF.

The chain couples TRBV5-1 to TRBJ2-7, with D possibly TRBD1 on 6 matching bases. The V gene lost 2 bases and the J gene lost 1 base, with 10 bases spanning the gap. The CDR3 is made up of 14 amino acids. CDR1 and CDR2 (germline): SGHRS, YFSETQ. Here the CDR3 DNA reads TGCGCCAGCAGCTTCAGGGGCGGATCCTACGAGCAGTACTTC. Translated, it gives CASSFRGGSYEQYF.

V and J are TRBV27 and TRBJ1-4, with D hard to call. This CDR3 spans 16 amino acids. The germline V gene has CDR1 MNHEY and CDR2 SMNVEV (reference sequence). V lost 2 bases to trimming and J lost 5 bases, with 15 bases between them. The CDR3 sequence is CASSLDPAGGNEKLFF. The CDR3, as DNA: TGTGCCAGCAGTTTAGACCCCGCCGGAGGAAATGAAAAACTGTTTTTT.

The CDR3 loop is CASSVAGAGGGHEQFF. The CDR3 nucleotides read TGTGCCAGCAGCGTAGCAGGGGCGGGAGGGGGCCATGAGCAGTTCTTC. The rearrangement uses TRBV9 and TRBJ2-1, with TRBD2 identical over 9 bases. The CDR3 runs to 16 residues. V gave up 0 bases and J gave up 8 bases; unmatched junction bases: 9. Germline loops: CDR1 SGDLS, CDR2 YYNGEE.

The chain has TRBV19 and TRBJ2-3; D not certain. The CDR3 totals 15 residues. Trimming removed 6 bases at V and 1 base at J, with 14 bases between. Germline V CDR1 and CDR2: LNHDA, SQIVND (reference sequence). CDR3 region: CASRYVATRTDTQYF. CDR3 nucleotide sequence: TGTGCCAGTAGATATGTAGCAACCCGCACAGATACGCAGTATTTT.

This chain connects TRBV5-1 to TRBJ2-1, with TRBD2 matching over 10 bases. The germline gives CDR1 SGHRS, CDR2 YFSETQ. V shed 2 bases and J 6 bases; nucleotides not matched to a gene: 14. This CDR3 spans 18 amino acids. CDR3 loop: CASSFDNLLAGEFNEQFF. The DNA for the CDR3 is TGCGCCAGCAGCTTCGACAATCTTCTAGCGGGAGAGTTCAATGAGCAGTTCTTC.

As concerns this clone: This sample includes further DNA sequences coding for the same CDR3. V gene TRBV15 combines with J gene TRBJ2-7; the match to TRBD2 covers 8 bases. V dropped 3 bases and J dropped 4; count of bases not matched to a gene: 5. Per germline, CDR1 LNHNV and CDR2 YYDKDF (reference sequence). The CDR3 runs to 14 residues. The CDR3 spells CATSRAGGPYEQYF. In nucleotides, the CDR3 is TGTGCCACCAGCAGGGCGGGAGGACCTTACGAGCAGTACTTC.

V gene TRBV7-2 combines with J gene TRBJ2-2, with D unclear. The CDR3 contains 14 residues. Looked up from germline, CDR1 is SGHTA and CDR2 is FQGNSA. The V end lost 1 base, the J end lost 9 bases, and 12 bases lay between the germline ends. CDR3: CASSLDSLSRELFF. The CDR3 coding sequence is TGTGCCAGCAGCTTAGACTCCCTATCTCGGGAGCTGTTTTTT.

CDR3 DNA sequence: TGCAGTGCTGGACGCATAGACGAGCAGTACTTC. Residues: CSAGRIDEQYF. The chain recombines TRBV20-1 with TRBJ2-7, with unresolved D. Germline CDR1 DFQATT, CDR2 SNEGSKA (reference sequence). The V and J ends lost 5 bases and 5 bases respectively, with 10 bases between them. CDR3 length equals 11 residues.

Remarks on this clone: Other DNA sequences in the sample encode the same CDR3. Here the CDR3 DNA reads TGTGCCAGCTCACCGAGGAGCGGGGAGCTGTTTTTT. Its protein is CASSPRSGELFF. J is TRBJ2-2 and V is TRBV18, with D unresolved. This CDR3 has 12 residues. CDR1 and CDR2 (germline): KGHSH, LQKENI. The V and J ends lost 3 bases and 7 bases respectively, with 6 bases between them.

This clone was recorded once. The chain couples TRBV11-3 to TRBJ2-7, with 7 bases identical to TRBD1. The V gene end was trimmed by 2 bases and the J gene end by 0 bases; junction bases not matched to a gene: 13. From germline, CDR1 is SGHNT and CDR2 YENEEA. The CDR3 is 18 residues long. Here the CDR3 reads CASSLRPVGQSNSYEQYF. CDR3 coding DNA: TGTGCCAGCAGCTTAAGACCAGTGGGACAGAGCAACTCCTACGAGCAGTACTTC.

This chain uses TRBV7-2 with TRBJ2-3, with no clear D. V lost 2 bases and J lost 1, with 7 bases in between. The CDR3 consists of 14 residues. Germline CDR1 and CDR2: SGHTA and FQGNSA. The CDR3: CASSLFPGTDTQYF. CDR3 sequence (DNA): TGTGCCAGCAGCTTATTCCCTGGCACAGATACGCAGTATTTT.

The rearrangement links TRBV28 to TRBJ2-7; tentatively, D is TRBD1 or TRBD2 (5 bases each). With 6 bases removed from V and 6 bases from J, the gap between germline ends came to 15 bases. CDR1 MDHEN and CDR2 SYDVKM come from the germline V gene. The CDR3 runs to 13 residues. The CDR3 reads CASRLRGVGEQYF. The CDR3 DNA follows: TGTGCCAGCAGACTAAGAGGGGTCGGCGAGCAGTACTTC.

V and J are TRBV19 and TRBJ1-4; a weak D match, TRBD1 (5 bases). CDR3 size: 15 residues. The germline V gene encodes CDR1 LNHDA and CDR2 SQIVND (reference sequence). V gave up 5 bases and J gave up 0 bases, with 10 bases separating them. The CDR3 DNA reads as TGTGCCAGTAGTCCCTCGACAGCAACTAATGAAAAACTGTTTTTT. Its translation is CASSPSTATNEKLFF. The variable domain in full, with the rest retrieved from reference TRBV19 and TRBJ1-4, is DGGITQSPKYLFRKEGQNVTLSCEQNLNHDAMYWYRQDPGQGLRLIYYSQIVNDFQKGDIAEGYSVSREKKESFPLTVTSAQKNPTAFYLCASSPSTATNEKLFFGSGTQLSVL.

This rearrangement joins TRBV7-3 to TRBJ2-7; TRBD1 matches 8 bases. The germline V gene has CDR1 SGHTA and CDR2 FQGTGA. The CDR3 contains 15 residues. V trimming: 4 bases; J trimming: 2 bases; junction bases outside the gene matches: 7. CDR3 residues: CASSSLGTGPYEQYF. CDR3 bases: TGTGCCAGCAGCTCACTAGGGACAGGCCCCTACGAGCAGTACTTC. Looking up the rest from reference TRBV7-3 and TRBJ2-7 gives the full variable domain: GAGVSQTPSNKVTEKGKYVELRCDPISGHTALYWYRQSLGQGPEFLIYFQGTGAADDSGLPNDRFFAVRPEGSVSTLKIQRTERGDSAVYLCASSSLGTGPYEQYFGPGTRLTVT.

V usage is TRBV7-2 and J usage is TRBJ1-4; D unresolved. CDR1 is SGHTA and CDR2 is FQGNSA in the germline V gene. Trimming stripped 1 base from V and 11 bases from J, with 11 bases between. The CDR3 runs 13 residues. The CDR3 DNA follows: TGTGCCAGCAGCTTAGATGGACCCGGGAAACTGTTTTTT. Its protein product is CASSLDGPGKLFF.

The CDR3 sequence is CASSLTGWIRTYNEQFF. The CDR3 DNA reads as TGCGCCAGCAGCCTCACCGGGTGGATCAGAACCTACAATGAGCAGTTCTTC. The chain employs TRBV4-3 and TRBJ2-1, with D unresolved. The V gene lost 4 bases and the J gene lost 2 bases, with 18 bases spanning the gap. From germline, CDR1 is LGHNA and CDR2 YSLEER. The CDR3 runs 17 residues.

The DNA of the CDR3 is TGTGCCAGCAAAATACAAGGCCCAAGTGGGCAGTTCTTC. Its protein product is CASKIQGPSGQFF. The chain carries TRBV2 and TRBJ2-1; the D is unclear. Germline V lookup: CDR1 SNHLY, CDR2 FYNNEI. The CDR3 extends over 13 amino acids. Trimming took 7 bases from V and 12 from J, leaving 19 bases between them. Together with reference TRBV2 and TRBJ2-1, the CDR3 gives the full variable domain: EPEVTQTPSHQVTQMGQEVILRCVPISNHLYFYWYRQILGQKVEFLVSFYNNEISEKSEIFDDQFSVERPDGSNFTLKIRSTKLEDSAMYFCASKIQGPSGQFFGPGTRLTVL.

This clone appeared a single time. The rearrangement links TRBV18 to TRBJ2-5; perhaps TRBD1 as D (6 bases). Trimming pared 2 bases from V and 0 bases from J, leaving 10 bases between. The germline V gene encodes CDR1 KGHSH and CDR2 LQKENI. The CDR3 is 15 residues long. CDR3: CASSPRDTDQETQYF. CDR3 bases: TGTGCCAGCTCACCAAGGGACACCGACCAAGAGACCCAGTACTTC.

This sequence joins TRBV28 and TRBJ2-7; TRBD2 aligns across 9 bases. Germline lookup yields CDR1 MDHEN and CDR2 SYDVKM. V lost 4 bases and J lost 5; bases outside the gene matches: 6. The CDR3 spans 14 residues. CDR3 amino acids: CASSSVAGVHEQYF. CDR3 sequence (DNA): TGTGCCAGCAGTTCGGTAGCGGGAGTTCACGAGCAGTACTTC.

CDR3 residues: CASSLKGWKTASYEQYF. In DNA, the CDR3 is TGTGCCAGCAGTTTGAAAGGGTGGAAAACGGCCTCCTACGAGCAGTACTTC. The V and J genes are TRBV27 and TRBJ2-7; D uncertain. The CDR3 loop spans 17 amino acids. Germline assignment: CDR1 MNHEY and CDR2 SMNVEV (reference sequence). V dropped 3 bases and J dropped 0 bases, with 18 bases sitting between them.

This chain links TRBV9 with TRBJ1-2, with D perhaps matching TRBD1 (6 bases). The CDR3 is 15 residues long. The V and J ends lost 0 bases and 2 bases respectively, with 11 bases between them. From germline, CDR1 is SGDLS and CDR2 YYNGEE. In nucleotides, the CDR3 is TGTGCCAGCAGCGTAGAAGGGGGAGGGAACTATGGCTACACCTTC. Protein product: CASSVEGGGNYGYTF.

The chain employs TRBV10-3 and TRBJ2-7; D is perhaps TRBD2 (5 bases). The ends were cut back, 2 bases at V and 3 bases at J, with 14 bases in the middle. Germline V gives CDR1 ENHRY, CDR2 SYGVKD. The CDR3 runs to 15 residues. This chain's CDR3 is CAISEVAGDYYEQYF. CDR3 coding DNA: TGTGCCATCAGTGAGGTTGCAGGCGACTACTACGAGCAGTACTTC.